The clone carrying this T cell receptor beta chain was counted between two and nine times. Antigen: not known. The PCR used 60 Vbeta and 13 Jbeta primers. TCRdb keeps only in-frame clones here, not all; method: immunoSEQ multiplex PCR. Of 150,000 to 200,000 clones in the sample, around 76% were seen once. CDR1 is LGHNA, CDR2 YNFKEQ, per germline. This CDR3 has 14 residues. The V segment lost 4 bases and the J segment 8 bases; nucleotides outside the gene matches: 10. This specimen belongs to a study of cytomegalovirus exposure and HLA in healthy donors. For the study at large: Previous work identified roughly 110 million unique TCR beta sequences from around 200 million T cells.

The study, taken as a whole, reports: There were several of the most significant clusters that appeared linked to common viral pathogens in a later analysis.

The V and J genes are TRBV4-2 and TRBJ1-2, with 7 bases identical to TRBD1. This clonotype was sampled from a woman in her 30s in good health and CMV-seropositive. Material: PBMCs. The CDR3 DNA reads TGTGCCAGCAGCCCAAACAGGGGTCTCGAGGGCTACACCTTC. This translates into CASSPNRGLEGYTF.